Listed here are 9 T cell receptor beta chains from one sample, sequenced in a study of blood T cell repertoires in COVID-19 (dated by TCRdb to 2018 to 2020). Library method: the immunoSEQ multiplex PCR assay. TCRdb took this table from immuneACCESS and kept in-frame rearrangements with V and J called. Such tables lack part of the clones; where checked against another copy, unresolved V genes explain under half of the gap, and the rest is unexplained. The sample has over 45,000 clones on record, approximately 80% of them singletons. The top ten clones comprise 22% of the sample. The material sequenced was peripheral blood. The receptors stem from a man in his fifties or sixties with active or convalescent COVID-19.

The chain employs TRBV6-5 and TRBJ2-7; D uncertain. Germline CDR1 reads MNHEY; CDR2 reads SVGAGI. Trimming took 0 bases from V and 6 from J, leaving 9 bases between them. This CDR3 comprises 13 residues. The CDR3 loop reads CASSYSLDSEQYF. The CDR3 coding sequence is TGTGCCAGCAGTTACTCCTTAGACTCCGAGCAGTACTTC.

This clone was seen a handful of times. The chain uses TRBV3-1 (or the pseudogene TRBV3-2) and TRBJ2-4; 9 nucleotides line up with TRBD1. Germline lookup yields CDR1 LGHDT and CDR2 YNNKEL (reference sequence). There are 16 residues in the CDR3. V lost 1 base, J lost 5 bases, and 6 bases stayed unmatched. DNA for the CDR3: TGTGCCAGCAGCCAAGCCGGGACAGGGTTGGAAAACATTCAGTACTTC. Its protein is CASSQAGTGLENIQYF.

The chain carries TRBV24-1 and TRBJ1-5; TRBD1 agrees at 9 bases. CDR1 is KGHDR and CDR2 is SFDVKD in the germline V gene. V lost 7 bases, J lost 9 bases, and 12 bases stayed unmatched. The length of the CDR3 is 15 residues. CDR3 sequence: CATSPGTGRQVPQHF. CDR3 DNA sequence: TGTGCCACCAGCCCCGGGACAGGGAGGCAAGTGCCCCAGCATTTT.

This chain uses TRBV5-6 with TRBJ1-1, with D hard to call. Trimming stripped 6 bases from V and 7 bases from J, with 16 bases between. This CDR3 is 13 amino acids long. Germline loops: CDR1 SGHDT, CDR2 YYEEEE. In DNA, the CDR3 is TGTGCCAGCAACCCCGCGGGTGGAGTTGAAGCTTTCTTT. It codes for CASNPAGGVEAFF.

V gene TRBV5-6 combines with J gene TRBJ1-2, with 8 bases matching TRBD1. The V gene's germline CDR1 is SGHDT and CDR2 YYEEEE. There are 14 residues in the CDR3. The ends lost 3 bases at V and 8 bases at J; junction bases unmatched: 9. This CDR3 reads CASSSRPTGAGYTF. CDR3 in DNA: TGTGCCAGCAGCTCCCGCCCGACAGGGGCCGGCTACACCTTC.

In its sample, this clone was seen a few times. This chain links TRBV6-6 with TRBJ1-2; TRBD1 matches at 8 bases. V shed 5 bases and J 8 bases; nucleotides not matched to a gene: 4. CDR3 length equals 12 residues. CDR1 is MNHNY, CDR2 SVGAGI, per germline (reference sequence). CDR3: CASSPGQGGYTF. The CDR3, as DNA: TGTGCCAGCAGTCCAGGACAGGGAGGCTACACCTTC.

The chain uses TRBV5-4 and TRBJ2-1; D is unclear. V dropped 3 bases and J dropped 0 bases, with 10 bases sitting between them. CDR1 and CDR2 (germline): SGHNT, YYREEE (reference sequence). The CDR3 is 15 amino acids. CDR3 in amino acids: CASSSSLSSYNEQFF. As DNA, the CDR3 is TGTGCCAGCAGCTCATCCCTGAGCTCCTACAATGAGCAGTTCTTC.

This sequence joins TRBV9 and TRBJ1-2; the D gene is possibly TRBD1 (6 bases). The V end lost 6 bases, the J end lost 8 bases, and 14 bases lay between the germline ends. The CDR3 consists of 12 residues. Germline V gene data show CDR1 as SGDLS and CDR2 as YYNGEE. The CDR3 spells CASKGESIGYTF. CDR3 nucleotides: TGTGCCAGCAAGGGGGAATCGATAGGCTACACCTTC.

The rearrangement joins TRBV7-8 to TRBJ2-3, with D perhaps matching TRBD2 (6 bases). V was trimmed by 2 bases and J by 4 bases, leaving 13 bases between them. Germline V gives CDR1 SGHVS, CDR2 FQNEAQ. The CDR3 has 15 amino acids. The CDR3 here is CASSLLGGSPDTQYF. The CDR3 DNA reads TGTGCCAGCAGCTTACTTGGGGGGTCCCCAGATACGCAGTATTTT.